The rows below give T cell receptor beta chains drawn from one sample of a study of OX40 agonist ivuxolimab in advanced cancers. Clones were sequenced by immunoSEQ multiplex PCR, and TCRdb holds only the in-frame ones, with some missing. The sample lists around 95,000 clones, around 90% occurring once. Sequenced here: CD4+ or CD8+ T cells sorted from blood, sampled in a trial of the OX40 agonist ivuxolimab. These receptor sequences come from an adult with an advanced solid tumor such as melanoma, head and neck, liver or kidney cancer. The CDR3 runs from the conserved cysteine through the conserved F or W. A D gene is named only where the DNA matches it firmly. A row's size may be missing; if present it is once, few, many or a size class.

CASSGPFRGLF,TGTGCCAGCAGTGGACCCTTCCGTGGGCTCTTC,.,11,.,TRBJ2-1,TRBV2
CASSLDRTGTQYF,TGTGCCAGCAGCTTAGATCGCACGGGTACGCAGTATTTT,.,13,.,TRBJ2-3,TRBV11-2
CASSDSGGNTQYF,TGTGCCAGCAGTGATAGCGGGGGGAATACGCAGTATTTT,.,13,TRBD2,TRBJ2-3,TRBV6-4
CASSVWGEGNEQYF,TGTGCCAGCAGCGTGTGGGGGGAGGGGAACGAGCAGTACTTC,.,14,TRBD2,TRBJ2-7,TRBV9
CASRDGIYGYTF,TGTGCCAGCCGGGACGGTATCTATGGCTACACCTTC,.,12,.,TRBJ1-2,TRBV6-6
CASSLQGIEETQYF,TGTGCCAGCAGTTTACAGGGGATCGAAGAGACCCAGTACTTC,once,14,.,TRBJ2-5,TRBV27
CASSYLPFKLADEQFF,TGTGCCAGCAGTTACCTCCCTTTCAAACTAGCGGATGAGCAGTTCTTC,.,16,TRBD2,TRBJ2-1,TRBV6-5
CASSQDLNQPQHF,TGTGCCAGCAGCCAGGATCTAAATCAGCCCCAGCATTTT,.,13,.,TRBJ1-5,TRBV14
CASSTGLAGGNEQFF,TGTGCCAGTAGTACCGGACTAGCCGGGGGCAATGAGCAGTTCTTC,.,15,TRBD2,TRBJ2-1,TRBV19
CASSQVRDNSPLHF,TGCGCCAGCAGCCAAGTCAGGGATAATTCACCCCTCCACTTT,.,14,.,TRBJ1-6,TRBV4-1
CASTHVGTLLTEAFF,TGTGCCAGTACCCACGTTGGGACACTCCTCACTGAAGCTTTCTTT,.,15,.,TRBJ1-1,TRBV19
CASSPPTGGTGEKLFF,TGTGCCAGTAGTCCCCCGACAGGGGGGACGGGTGAAAAACTGTTTTTT,.,16,TRBD1,TRBJ1-4,TRBV19
CASSLEDLSTNTEAFF,TGCGCCAGCAGCCTGGAAGACCTTTCTACGAACACTGAAGCTTTCTTT,.,16,.,TRBJ1-1,TRBV5-1
CASSRVEYGYTF,TGTGCCAGCAGCAGGGTAGAATATGGCTACACCTTC,.,12,.,TRBJ1-2,TRBV6-1
CASSYSTGAGANVLTF,TGTGCCAGCAGTTACTCGACGGGGGCTGGGGCCAACGTCCTGACTTTC,.,16,.,TRBJ2-6,TRBV6-5
CASRPPSSGRAYNEQFF,TGTGCCAGTAGACCTCCCTCTAGCGGGAGGGCCTACAATGAGCAGTTCTTC,once,17,TRBD2,TRBJ2-1,TRBV19
CASGRSSYEQYF,TGTGCCAGCGGCCGTAGCTCCTACGAGCAGTACTTC,once,12,.,TRBJ2-7,TRBV6-6
CASRPTGGAGTGELFF,TGTGCCAGCAGGCCGACAGGGGGCGCCGGCACCGGGGAGCTGTTTTTT,.,16,TRBD1,TRBJ2-2,TRBV6-6
CASSQDKVGLAGAPISTDTQYF,TGCGCCAGCAGCCAAGATAAGGTGGGTCTGGCAGGGGCCCCGATCAGCACAGATACGCAGTATTTT,.,22,.,TRBJ2-3,TRBV4-1
CAWSGQGNQPQHF,TGTGCCTGGAGTGGACAGGGCAATCAGCCCCAGCATTTT,.,13,.,TRBJ1-5,TRBV30
CASRVAGVVARETQYF,TGTGCCAGCAGGGTGGCGGGAGTAGTGGCGCGGGAGACCCAGTACTTC,.,16,TRBD2,TRBJ2-5,TRBV7-9
CASSPGTALGNQPQHF,TGTGCCAGCAGTCCCGGGACGGCTCTTGGCAATCAGCCCCAGCATTTT,.,16,.,TRBJ1-5,TRBV27
CASSLSPLVKADTQYF,TGTGCCAGCAGCCTTAGCCCGCTAGTGAAGGCAGATACGCAGTATTTT,.,16,.,TRBJ2-3,TRBV5-4
CASSLPSLAGETQYF,TGTGCCAGCAGCCTCCCGTCATTGGCGGGAGAGACCCAGTACTTC,once,15,.,TRBJ2-5,TRBV7-9
CSARTLNTEAFF,TGCAGCGCGCGGACGCTGAACACTGAAGCTTTCTTT,.,12,.,TRBJ1-1,TRBV29-1
CASSSQGGTEAFF,TGTGCCAGCAGCTCACAGGGCGGCACTGAAGCTTTCTTT,.,13,.,TRBJ1-1,TRBV9
CASSVGTGVDEQFF,TGTGCCAGCAGCGTCGGGACAGGGGTCGATGAGCAGTTCTTC,.,14,TRBD1,TRBJ2-1,TRBV9
CASSLPAGGTEAFF,TGTGCCAGCAGCCTACCAGCGGGGGGGACTGAAGCTTTCTTT,.,14,.,TRBJ1-1,TRBV7-9
CASSLLGMNTEAFF,TGTGCCAGCAGCCTTCTGGGGATGAACACTGAAGCTTTCTTT,.,14,.,TRBJ1-1,TRBV28
CASSSSFQPQHF,TGTGCCAGCAGTTCCAGTTTTCAGCCCCAGCATTTT,.,12,.,TRBJ1-5,TRBV28
CASSEQGYGYTF,TGTGCCAGCAGTGAACAGGGCTATGGCTACACCTTC,.,12,.,TRBJ1-2,TRBV6-1
CASRQQGRQSYEQYF,TGTGCCAGCAGGCAACAGGGAAGGCAGTCCTACGAGCAGTACTTC,.,15,.,TRBJ2-7,TRBV7-8
CASSPRWDRVSMNTEAFF,TGCGCCAGCAGCCCCCGCTGGGACAGGGTTTCCATGAACACTGAAGCTTTCTTT,.,18,TRBD1,TRBJ1-1,TRBV5-1
CASAFSGPPYNEQFF,TGCGCCAGCGCTTTTAGCGGGCCTCCCTACAATGAGCAGTTCTTC,.,15,TRBD2,TRBJ2-1,TRBV10-2
CASSEARQGVKVRTLGYTF,TGTGCCAGCAGTGAAGCGCGTCAGGGAGTAAAGGTCAGGACCTTGGGCTACACCTTC,.,19,.,TRBJ1-2,TRBV6-1
CAWRATNWETQYF,TGTGCCTGGAGAGCCACGAATTGGGAGACCCAGTACTTC,.,13,.,TRBJ2-5,TRBV30
CSVGTLGTDTQYF,TGCAGCGTTGGGACCCTGGGGACAGATACGCAGTATTTT,.,13,.,TRBJ2-3,TRBV29-1
CASSGTGQDQPQHF,TGTGCCAGCTCCGGGACAGGGCAGGATCAGCCCCAGCATTTT,.,14,TRBD1,TRBJ1-5,TRBV2
CASSDRWGETQYF,TGTGCCAGCAGTGACAGGTGGGGGGAGACCCAGTACTTC,once,13,.,TRBJ2-5,TRBV7-8
CASSFELTTQYF,TGTGCCAGCAGCTTTGAGCTAACGACCCAGTACTTC,.,12,.,TRBJ2-5,TRBV11-2
CASSPGLAGGNEQFF,TGTGCCAGCAGCCCGGGACTAGCGGGGGGAAATGAGCAGTTCTTC,.,15,TRBD2,TRBJ2-1,TRBV5-6
CASSLIVSGSINEQFF,TGTGCCAGCAGCTTAATTGTTAGCGGGAGTATTAATGAGCAGTTCTTC,.,16,TRBD2,TRBJ2-1,TRBV11-2
CASSVEGGNYGYTF,TGTGCCAGCAGCGTAGAAGGGGGAAACTATGGCTACACCTTC,few,14,.,TRBJ1-2,TRBV9
CASSLSVHTEAFF,TGTGCCAGCAGCTTAAGTGTTCACACTGAAGCTTTCTTT,.,13,.,TRBJ1-1,TRBV7-3
CASSSPRGLETQYF,TGTGCCAGCAGCTCCCCTCGGGGCCTGGAGACCCAGTACTTC,.,14,.,TRBJ2-5,TRBV7-2
CASSGRGFQETQYF,TGTGCCAGCAGCGGACGGGGGTTCCAAGAGACCCAGTACTTC,once,14,.,TRBJ2-5,TRBV28
CASSANRGISPLHF,TGTGCCAGCAGCGCAAACAGGGGGATTTCACCCCTCCACTTT,.,14,TRBD1,TRBJ1-6,TRBV9
CASGSTGNGYTF,TGTGCCAGCGGAAGTACAGGGAATGGCTACACCTTC,.,12,.,TRBJ1-2,TRBV7-9
CSAEGANTEAFF,TGCAGCGCCGAGGGGGCTAACACTGAAGCTTTCTTT,.,12,TRBD1,TRBJ1-1,TRBV29-1
CASSLFVSSYNEQFF,TGTGCCAGCAGTTTATTCGTAAGCTCCTACAATGAGCAGTTCTTC,.,15,.,TRBJ2-1,TRBV27
CASSQVGFGGDTEAFF,TGTGCCAGCAGCCAAGTTGGGTTCGGAGGGGACACTGAAGCTTTCTTT,few,16,.,TRBJ1-1,TRBV4-2
CASRSQRGEQYF,TGTGCCAGCCGAAGCCAAAGAGGAGAGCAGTACTTC,.,12,.,TRBJ2-7,TRBV28
CASSELSVTYNEQFF,TGTGCCAGCAGTGAATTGTCGGTAACCTACAATGAGCAGTTCTTC,once,15,.,TRBJ2-1,TRBV2
CAVTDTQYF,TGTGCAGTCACAGATACGCAGTATTTT,.,9,.,TRBJ2-3,TRBV2
CASSPKTGNYGYTF,TGTGCCAGCTCACCCAAGACAGGGAACTATGGCTACACCTTC,.,14,TRBD1,TRBJ1-2,TRBV18
CASHWAGVAGYTF,TGTGCCAGCCATTGGGCCGGGGTGGCAGGCTACACCTTC,few,13,.,TRBJ1-2,TRBV28
CASGIGHQPQHF,TGTGCCAGTGGTATTGGGCATCAGCCCCAGCATTTT,.,12,.,TRBJ1-5,TRBV19